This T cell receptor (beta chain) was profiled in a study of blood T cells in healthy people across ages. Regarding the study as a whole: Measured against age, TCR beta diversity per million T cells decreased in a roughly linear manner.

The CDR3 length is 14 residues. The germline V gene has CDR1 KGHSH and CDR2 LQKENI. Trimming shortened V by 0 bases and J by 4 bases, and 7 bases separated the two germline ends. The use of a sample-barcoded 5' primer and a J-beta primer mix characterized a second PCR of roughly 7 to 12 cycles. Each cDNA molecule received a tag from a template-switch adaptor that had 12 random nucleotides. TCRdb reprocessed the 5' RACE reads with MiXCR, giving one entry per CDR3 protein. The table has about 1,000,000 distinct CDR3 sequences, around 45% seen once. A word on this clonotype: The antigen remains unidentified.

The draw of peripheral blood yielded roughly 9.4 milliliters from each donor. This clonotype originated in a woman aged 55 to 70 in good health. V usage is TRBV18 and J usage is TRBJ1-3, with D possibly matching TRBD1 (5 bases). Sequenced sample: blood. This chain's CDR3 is CASSPPGTGNTIYF. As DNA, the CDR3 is TGTGCCAGCTCACCACCGGGGACCGGAAACACCATATATTTT. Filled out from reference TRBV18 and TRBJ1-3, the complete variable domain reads NAGVMQNPRHLVRRRGQEARLRCSPMKGHSHVYWYRQLPEEGLKFMVYLQKENIIDESGMPKERFSAEFPKEGPSILRIQQVVRGDSAAYFCASSPPGTGNTIYFGEGSWLTVV.